The 26 T cell receptor beta chains below all came from one sample that was sequenced in a study of T cell responses to AZD1222 COVID-19 vaccine. This table comes from immunoSEQ multiplex PCR, and its TCRdb copy is limited to in-frame clones, with some not included. The sample has more than 80,000 clones, roughly 88% seen once. The sample was peripheral blood, taken on day 0 of AZD1222 vaccination. These receptors originate from an adult in good health.

The rearrangement uses TRBV28 and TRBJ1-5; no clear D. The CDR3 is 12 amino acids. Germline V gene sequence: CDR1 MDHEN, CDR2 SYDVKM. Between the trimmed V and J ends, which lost 6 bases and 2 bases, there was a span of 5 bases. The CDR3 coding sequence is TGTGCCAGCAGGGTAGGCAATCAGCCCCAGCATTTT. It codes for CASRVGNQPQHF. Looking up the rest from reference TRBV28 and TRBJ1-5 gives the full variable domain: DVKVTQSSRYLVKRTGEKVFLECVQDMDHENMFWYRQDPGLGLRLIYFSYDVKMKEKGDIPEGYSVSREKKERFSLILESASTNQTSMYLCASRVGNQPQHFGDGTRLSIL.

A single count supports this clone. The J gene is TRBJ2-3, the V gene TRBV6-6; 9 nucleotides agree with TRBD2. CDR1 MNHNY and CDR2 SVGAGI come from the germline V gene (reference sequence). The V segment lost 5 bases and the J segment 5 bases; nucleotides outside the gene matches: 8. CDR3 length: 15 amino acids. DNA of the CDR3: TGTGCCAGCAGTGAGACTAGCGGAGCCATAGATACGCAGTATTTT. Translating gives CASSETSGAIDTQYF.

The chain recombines TRBV5-1 with TRBJ2-1; no definite D call. The germline CDR1 and CDR2 sequences are SGHRS and YFSETQ. The ends were cut back, 0 bases at V and 0 bases at J, with 7 bases in the middle. This CDR3 is built from 15 residues. The CDR3 sequence: CASSLDASSYNEQFF. The CDR3 DNA follows: TGCGCCAGCAGCTTGGACGCCAGCTCCTACAATGAGCAGTTCTTC.

This rearrangement joins TRBV9 to TRBJ2-1; TRBD1 matches 7 bases. CDR3 length: 17 residues. V shed 0 bases and J 1 base; nucleotides not matched to a gene: 7. Germline V gives CDR1 SGDLS, CDR2 YYNGEE. CDR3 protein: CASSVGSGRGSYNEQFF. CDR3 DNA sequence: TGTGCCAGCAGCGTAGGATCCGGCAGGGGGTCCTACAATGAGCAGTTCTTC.

The rearrangement uses TRBV24-1 and TRBJ2-3; D might be TRBD1 (6 bases). Germline CDR1 is KGHDR and CDR2 is SFDVKD. Trimming cost V 3 bases and J 1 base, with 16 bases left between them. This CDR3 is 17 amino acids long. The CDR3: CATSDPNTGRGTDTQYF. The CDR3 DNA follows: TGTGCCACCAGTGATCCAAATACAGGGAGAGGCACAGATACGCAGTATTTT.

This clone was recorded only once. The chain links TRBV7-3 to TRBJ1-1, with 11 positions matching TRBD1. CDR1 and CDR2 from the germline V gene are SGHTA and FQGTGA. The V gene end was trimmed by 1 base and the J gene end by 4 bases; junction bases not matched to a gene: 2. CDR3 length: 15 amino acids. DNA for the CDR3: TGTGCCAGCAGCTTAATGGGGACAGGGGGCACTGAAGCTTTCTTT. It translates to CASSLMGTGGTEAFF.

The CDR3 sequence: CASSMTGGHFTEAFF. The CDR3 bases are TGTGCCAGTAGTATGACAGGGGGCCATTTCACTGAAGCTTTCTTT. The chain has TRBV19 and TRBJ1-1; the match to TRBD1 covers 10 bases. V lost 3 bases, J lost 4 bases, and 5 bases stayed unmatched. This CDR3 has 15 residues. Germline V gene data show CDR1 as LNHDA and CDR2 as SQIVND (reference sequence).

In its sample, this clone was seen once. The gene calls are TRBV7-9 and TRBJ2-3; D ambiguous. Germline CDR1 is SEHNR and CDR2 is FQNEAQ (reference sequence). Trimming took 5 bases from V and 6 from J, leaving 9 bases between them. The CDR3 length is 12 residues. The DNA of the CDR3 is TGTGCCAGCAGCCGGGTGGGGGATACGCAGTATTTT. Residues: CASSRVGDTQYF.

This rearrangement joins TRBV4-1 to TRBJ2-1; D is possibly TRBD1 (5 bases). V dropped 0 bases and J dropped 6 bases, with 9 bases sitting between them. CDR1 and CDR2 from the germline V gene are MGHRA and YSYEKL. This CDR3 contains 14 residues. CDR3 sequence reads: CASSQERQGNEQFF. The CDR3 nucleotides read TGCGCCAGCAGCCAAGAAAGGCAGGGCAATGAGCAGTTCTTC.

The chain uses TRBV7-2 and TRBJ1-1; D remains unclear. Trimming pared 1 base from V and 3 bases from J, leaving 12 bases between. Looked up from germline, CDR1 is SGHTA and CDR2 is FQGNSA. The CDR3 sequence is 15 residues long. CDR3 DNA: TGTGCCAGCAGCTTAGGGGTAGCCGGTTACACTGAAGCTTTCTTT. Translation gives CASSLGVAGYTEAFF.

The chain joins TRBV7-3 to TRBJ2-1; D might be TRBD1 (6 bases). The CDR3 runs 15 residues. Trimming took 1 base from V and 7 from J, leaving 14 bases between them. Germline CDR1 SGHTA, CDR2 FQGTGA. The CDR3 spells CASSLMSGEGNEQFF. The CDR3 DNA reads as TGTGCCAGCAGCTTAATGTCAGGGGAAGGGAATGAGCAGTTCTTC.

The chain combines TRBV15 with TRBJ1-1; D remains ambiguous. Germline CDR1 LNHNV, CDR2 YYDKDF (reference sequence). The CDR3 has 12 residues. V was cut by 0 bases and J by 10 bases, with 9 bases left in between. Written as DNA, the CDR3 is TGTGCCACCAGCAGAGAGGGTGTTAGAGCTTTCTTT. It translates to CATSREGVRAFF.

V and J are TRBV19 and TRBJ1-5; TRBD1 matches 7 bases. V was clipped by 5 bases and J by 6 bases; unmatched bases: 7. CDR1 and CDR2 (germline): LNHDA, SQIVND (reference sequence). The CDR3 loop spans 14 amino acids. CDR3 bases: TGTGCCAGTAGTGTCGACAGGGCGTTTCAGCCCCAGCATTTT. Amino acid sequence: CASSVDRAFQPQHF.

The chain combines TRBV25-1 with TRBJ1-6; D is ambiguous. Looked up from germline, CDR1 is MGHDK and CDR2 is SYGVNS. The V end was cut by 8 bases, the J end by 7 bases, with 9 bases between. The CDR3 extends over 12 amino acids. This CDR3 is CASRAENSPLHF. The CDR3 DNA sequence: TGTGCCAGCCGGGCCGAGAATTCACCCCTCCACTTT.

This chain joins TRBV7-9 and TRBJ1-2; the match to TRBD1 covers 8 bases. CDR1 and CDR2 (germline): SEHNR, FQNEAQ (reference sequence). This CDR3 has 15 residues. V gave up 10 bases and J gave up 0 bases; unmatched junction bases: 10. The CDR3 is CAIGHRQGTNYGYTF. CDR3 bases: TGTGCCATCGGGCACCGACAGGGGACTAACTATGGCTACACCTTC.

This clone was seen once. The chain joins TRBV19 to TRBJ2-1, with D tentatively TRBD1 (5 bases). The V gene lost 8 bases and the J gene lost 7 bases, with 12 bases spanning the gap. The germline CDR1 and CDR2 sequences are LNHDA and SQIVND (reference sequence). The CDR3 consists of 12 residues. The CDR3 sequence is CASGQVRNEQFF. CDR3 DNA: TGTGCCAGTGGACAAGTCAGGAATGAGCAGTTCTTC.

DNA for the CDR3: TGCAGCGTCCAGGGGGCTGAAGGTCAGCCCCAGCATTTT. Amino acids: CSVQGAEGQPQHF. This chain joins TRBV29-1 and TRBJ1-5, with 8 nucleotides matching TRBD1. Germline-derived CDR1 and CDR2 are SQVTM and ANQGSEA. The CDR3 has 13 amino acids. V gave up 6 bases and J gave up 6 bases; unmatched junction bases: 7.

V and J are TRBV6-2 or TRBV6-3 and TRBJ2-5; 8 bases fit TRBD1. This CDR3 is 14 amino acids long. Germline loops: CDR1 MNHEY, CDR2 SVGEGT. Unmatched junction bases numbered 5, after V lost 4 bases and J lost 4 bases. The DNA for the CDR3 is TGTGCCAGCAGTTCCCCTGACAGGGGAGAGACCCAGTACTTC. Protein: CASSSPDRGETQYF.

V gene TRBV6-5 combines with J gene TRBJ1-2, with D unclear. The CDR3 length is 13 residues. The germline CDR1 and CDR2 sequences are MNHEY and SVGAGI. The ends were cut back, 2 bases at V and 8 bases at J, with 12 bases in the middle. CDR3 nucleotide sequence: TGTGCCAGCAGTTACCTTGCAGCGGACGGCTACACCTTC. Its protein is CASSYLAADGYTF.

The chain combines TRBV2 with TRBJ2-7; the D is unclear. V was pared by 5 bases and J by 3 bases, with 5 bases between. CDR3 length: 11 residues. From germline, CDR1 is SNHLY and CDR2 FYNNEI. The CDR3 region has the DNA TGTGCCAGCAGTCAGATCTACGAGCAGTACTTC. Its translation: CASSQIYEQYF.

The chain links TRBV28 to TRBJ1-2, with 8 bases aligning to TRBD1. With 4 bases clipped from V and 5 bases from J, the junction kept 12 bases outside the gene matches. This CDR3 has 16 amino acids. The germline V gene encodes CDR1 MDHEN and CDR2 SYDVKM. CDR3 sequence (DNA): TGTGCCAGCAGTTCCCCCTCGACAGGGGAAAGGTATGGCTACACCTTC. This translates into CASSSPSTGERYGYTF.

This chain links TRBV4-1 with TRBJ1-6, with TRBD1 identical over 8 bases. V lost 1 base, J lost 11 bases, and 10 bases stayed unmatched. The CDR3 covers 16 residues. The V gene's germline CDR1 is MGHRA and CDR2 YSYEKL. In DNA form, the CDR3 reads TGCGCCAGCAGCCAAGCGTCCGGACAGGGTATTGCACCCCTCCACTTT. Its translation: CASSQASGQGIAPLHF.

This clone appeared a few times. The V gene is TRBV3-1 (or the pseudogene TRBV3-2), the J gene TRBJ1-5; D gene uncertain. The CDR3 totals 12 residues. Trimming cost V 0 bases and J 7 bases, with 4 bases left between them. In germline, CDR1 is LGHDT, CDR2 YNNKEL (reference sequence). DNA of the CDR3: TGTGCCAGCAGCCAAGATCGCCAGCCCCAGCATTTT. Translation: CASSQDRQPQHF.

The chain combines TRBV18 with TRBJ2-3; 7 bases line up with TRBD1. Trimming at V came to 4 bases and at J to 5 bases, leaving 6 bases not matched to a gene. The length of the CDR3 is 14 residues. In germline, CDR1 is KGHSH, CDR2 LQKENI. CDR3 protein: CASSRTGRGDTQYF. CDR3 coding DNA: TGTGCCAGCTCACGGACAGGCCGGGGAGATACGCAGTATTTT.

This clone has just one count. The V call is TRBV15, the J call TRBJ2-1; D perhaps matches TRBD2 (5 bases). With 1 base removed from V and 9 bases from J, the gap between germline ends came to 16 bases. Germline CDR1 and CDR2: LNHNV and YYDKDF (reference sequence). The CDR3 is 15 amino acids. The CDR3 nucleotides read TGTGCCACCAGCAGAGCGGGGAGAGAAATCGGTGAGCAGTTCTTC. This encodes CATSRAGREIGEQFF.

The chain is built from TRBV19 and TRBJ1-3; D is undetermined. The CDR3 runs to 16 residues. Per the germline V gene, CDR1 is LNHDA and CDR2 is SQIVND (reference sequence). Trimming shortened V by 2 bases and J by 0 bases, and 11 bases separated the two germline ends. CDR3 sequence: CASSIIPRVSGNTIYF. The DNA of the CDR3 is TGTGCCAGTAGTATAATCCCCCGGGTCTCTGGAAACACCATATATTTT.